This TCR beta chain was obtained from a study of T cells in Graves' hyperthyroidism and ophthalmopathy. From RNA transcripts, TCR beta CDR3 regions were amplified. Carried out on the TCR CDR3, a first-round RT-PCR used the HTBI primer set. TCRdb fed the multiplex PCR reads into MiXCR, producing one record per CDR3 protein. The sample carries nearly 250,000 distinct CDR3 sequences, about 24% recorded once. Germline V gene lookup returns CDR1 SGHAT and CDR2 FQNNGV. The germline V and J ends were trimmed by 5 bases and 0 bases, with 13 bases remaining between them. The length of the CDR3 is 15 residues. The authors obtained PBMCs from more than 8 ml of fresh peripheral blood. This clonotype was counted at least ten times. The antigen is not known. Study outcomes and limitations: By a 13 V-J model, ophthalmopathy was set apart from stable hyperthyroidism. Blood also showed most of the thyroid clonotypes that were expanded above 0.001. Prediction of ophthalmopathy progression came a median roughly 6.6 months pre-onset.

The sample was blood. The clonotype originates from a middle-aged woman with Graves' ophthalmopathy. The rearrangement links TRBV11-2 to TRBJ1-1; D possibly corresponds to TRBD1 (5 bases). The CDR3 coding sequence is TGTGCCAGCAGCATCACAGGAGGCATGAACACTGAAGCTTTCTTT. Translating gives CASSITGGMNTEAFF.